This TCR beta chain derives from a study of blood T cells in healthy people across ages (dated by TCRdb to between 2015 and 2017). A note on the overall study: In model experiments, roughly one uniquely barcoded TCR beta cDNA molecule per two T cells was captured by template switching. Donors of different ages were randomly distributed across sequencing lanes to avoid experimental bias. For two donors (one aged 18 to 29 and one aged 80 or older), the study analyzed two additional independent replicas of 1 million unique cDNA reads from the same blood draw. Age-related changes in TCR beta repertoire diversity were measured in the study by deep sequencing normalized with unique cDNA molecular identifiers. Four age groups were formed from the donors: young (average roughly 15 years), middle-aged (just under 40), aged (more than 55) and long-lived (about 75).

The protocol used for the library was 5' RACE. For sequencing, an Illumina HiSeq 2500 was employed. A second PCR of about 7 to 12 cycles was run with a J-beta primer mix and a sample-barcoded 5' primer. A unique molecular identifier was introduced onto each TCR beta cDNA molecule by a template-switch 5' adaptor carrying 12 random nucleotides. At least 3 million CDR3-containing paired-end reads were obtained from each sample. All of the RNA was converted into first-strand cDNA using the Mint cDNA synthesis kit, with a TRBC-specific oligonucleotide serving as the primer. After uracil-DNA glycosylase treatment, a first 18-cycle PCR used universal primers M1SS and BC2_uni_R on all cDNA. The published analysis was carried out like this. Normalization of each sample was performed by random selection of 1 million high-quality reads, each carrying a distinct molecular identifier. Reads with shared molecular identifiers were discarded instead of being binned into consensus sequences. MiTCR, set to a Q25 quality threshold and the strictest error-elimination algorithm, was used for CDR3 identification, clonotype clustering and error correction. Lower-bound total TCR beta diversity was estimated with a nonparametric unseen species model using Euler transformation. TCRdb ran its own pipeline on the public reads, namely fastp trimming at Q25 and MiXCR clone calling, and kept in-frame beta chains. Rows with one shared CDR3 protein collapse into an entry with the most common genes and DNA. TCRdb assigned the V and J calls; the authors' analysis was not used. The sample records about 1.8 million distinct CDR3 sequences, roughly 50% of which are singletons. 2% to 2.5% of the sample rests with the top ten.

In regard to this clonotype: Its specific antigen is unknown. Base qualities are not recorded, but no much larger clone differs from it by a single base.

Findings and caveats that apply to the study as a whole: Estimates of total diversity based on one million sequenced T cells were considered lower bounds and underestimates. As age increased, observed TCR beta diversity per million T cells dropped in a roughly linear way, and a significant reduction was already evident by age 40. The CMV infection status of donors was not known, potentially confounding age-related changes in expanded clonotypes. Because profiling used bulk unsorted PBMCs, naive and antigen-experienced compartments could not be compared conclusively. A strong correlation was found between observed TCR beta diversity and the percentage of naive T cells measured by flow cytometry. Compared with the aged group, the long-lived group had more naive CD4+ T cells, fewer expanded clones and increased TCR diversity, suggesting age selection.

Donors were 40 or so systemically healthy Caucasian individuals from Russia aged about 6 to 100 years. Each donor gave approximately 9.3 milliliters of peripheral blood, collected into EDTA-treated Vacutainer tubes. PBMCs were isolated by Ficoll-Paque density-gradient centrifugation, with at least 6 million obtained per sample. Total RNA, at least 6 micrograms per sample, was extracted from PBMCs with Trizol reagent. For every donor, an aliquot of PBMCs went through flow cytometry to measure the percentages of naive CD45RAhigh/CD27high T cells. CDR1 and CDR2 are drawn from the germline V gene: MGHRA, YSYEKL. V is pared back by 1 base and J by 4 bases, with 11 bases lying between the germline termini. Reading from cysteine to phenylalanine, the CDR3 counts 15 amino acids. Only the CDR3 portion is preserved as DNA: 45 bases, with reading frame beginning at the first base.

Sequencing was carried out using blood. The rearrangement combines TRBV4-1 with TRBJ1-5; the best D guess is TRBD1, with 6 bases matching. The source is a woman aged 40 to 50 in good health. The base sequence is TGCGCCAGCAGCCAAGCGACACAGGGAAATCAGCCCCAGCATTTT. Translated, it reads CASSQATQGNQPQHF.